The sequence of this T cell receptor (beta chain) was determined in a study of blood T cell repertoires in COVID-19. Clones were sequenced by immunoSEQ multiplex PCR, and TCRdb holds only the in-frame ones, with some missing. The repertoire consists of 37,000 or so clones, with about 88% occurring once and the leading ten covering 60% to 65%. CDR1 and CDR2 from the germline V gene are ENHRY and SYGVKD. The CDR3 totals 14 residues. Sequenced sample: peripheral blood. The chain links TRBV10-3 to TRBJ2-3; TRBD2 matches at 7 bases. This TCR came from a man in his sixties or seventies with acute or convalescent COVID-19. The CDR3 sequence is CAATAAGEIDTQYF. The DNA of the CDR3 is TGTGCAGCCACCGCCGCGGGAGAGATAGATACGCAGTATTTT.